This T cell receptor (beta chain) stems from a study of cytomegalovirus exposure and HLA in healthy donors. Notes on the study in general: Reportedly, TCR beta sequences accurately predicted HLA-A and HLA-B alleles in most subjects. In an earlier analysis, in 620 or so donors, most V segments appeared productive either ~90% or ~30% of the time.

This clone was recorded a few times. Its antigen is still unknown. V lost 3 bases to trimming and J lost 4 bases, with 13 bases between them. The germline CDR1 and CDR2 sequences are SGDLS and YYNGEE. CDR3 length: 14 amino acids. Researchers ran the PCR with 60 Vbeta and 13 Jbeta primers. Method: immunoSEQ multiplex PCR; TCRdb's copy keeps in-frame clones and lacks some. This table holds some 130,000 clones, approximately 74% found once. Specimen: PBMCs. This rearrangement joins TRBV9 to TRBJ1-1; D not certain. This TCR was sampled from a male donor in good health and CMV-seronegative. CDR3 protein: CASSALIGSTEAFF. CDR3 DNA sequence: TGTGCCAGCAGCGCCTTAATAGGGAGCACTGAAGCTTTCTTT.